The clone carrying this TCR beta chain qualifies as medium-sized. The target antigen is unknown. The germline V gene has CDR1 MNHGY and CDR2 SAAAGT. This CDR3 has 17 amino acids. V was cut by 5 bases and J by 4 bases, with 23 bases left in between. The record originates from a study of T cells in localized non-small cell lung cancer. The study's findings and limits: Uninvolved adjacent lung, not tumor, had the highest T cell clonality.

The repertoire was sequenced with immunoSEQ multiplex PCR; TCRdb's copy has only in-frame clones and lacks some. The table records 3,000 or so clones, roughly 25% of them present only once. The source of this sequence is a man aged 40 to 75 with stage III lung adenocarcinoma. This specimen consisted of lung tumor tissue, obtained before any cancer treatment. This rearrangement joins TRBV6-8 to TRBJ1-2; D possibly corresponds to TRBD1 (6 bases). CDR3 DNA: TGTGCCAGCAGTGACCGGCCTGGGGGGGCCTACCCCTATGGCTACACCTTC. Protein sequence: CASSDRPGGAYPYGYTF.